These 5 T cell receptor beta chains originate from one sample sequenced in a study of blood T cells in healthy people across ages. The second PCR ran roughly 6 to 11 cycles with a sample-barcoded 5' primer and J-beta primers. MiXCR was run by TCRdb on the 5' RACE reads, yielding one entry per CDR3 protein. The repertoire holds about 2 million distinct CDR3 sequences, around 50% seen once, with approximately 2.1% in the top ten. The sample was blood. The receptors originated from a woman between 40 and 50 years old in good health.

This clonotype occurred a few times. The V call is TRBV5-6, the J call TRBJ2-1, with D perhaps matching TRBD2 (7 bases). V was pared by 6 bases and J by 8 bases, with 18 bases between. The CDR3 runs 14 residues. Germline CDR1 and CDR2: SGHDT and YYEEEE. CDR3 in DNA: TGTGCCAGCATCCCAAGAGGGGGGGGGTATGAGCAGTTCTTC. Its protein product is CASIPRGGGYEQFF. The whole variable domain, filled in from reference TRBV5-6 and TRBJ2-1, reads DAGVTQSPTHLIKTRGQQVTLRCSPKSGHDTVSWYQQALGQGPQFIFQYYEEEERQRGNFPDRFSGHQFPNYSSELNVNALLLGDSALYLCASIPRGGGYEQFFGPGTRLTVL.

As regards this clonotype: Being one base from a much bigger clone, this may be a read error. This chain uses TRBV7-2 with TRBJ2-5; D is perhaps TRBD1 (7 bases). The CDR3 runs to 14 residues. With 4 bases removed from V and 9 bases from J, the gap between germline ends came to 18 bases. Looked up from germline, CDR1 is SGHTA and CDR2 is FQGNSA. In DNA form, the CDR3 reads TGTGCCAGCAGCTCCACGGGGGCCAGGGGGGCCCAGTACTTC. Residues: CASSSTGARGAQYF.

Note on this clonotype: Sequence at one end of the junction differs from germline and may be a read error. The CDR3 loop reads CAGSRPEQYGYTF. CDR3 in DNA: TGCGCCGGCAGCCGACCGGAGCAATACGGCTACACCTTC. The gene calls are TRBV5-1 and TRBJ1-2, with D unclear. The CDR3 extends over 13 amino acids. The germline CDR1 and CDR2 sequences are SGHRS and YFSETQ. Based on the CDR3 plus reference TRBV5-1 and TRBJ1-2, the full variable domain is KAGVTQTPRYLIKTRGQQVTLSCSPISGHRSVSWYQQTPGQGLQFLFEYFSETQRNKGNFPGRFSGRQFSNSRSEMNVSTLELGDSALYLCAGSRPEQYGYTFGSGTRLTVV.

V usage is TRBV2 and J usage is TRBJ2-3, with D uncertain. Germline V lookup: CDR1 SNHLY, CDR2 FYNNEI. The CDR3 has 12 residues. Deletions cut 4 bases from V and 5 bases from J, with 7 bases between. Here the CDR3 DNA reads TGTGCCAGCAGTGTAACTTTAGATACGCAGTATTTT. Its protein product is CASSVTLDTQYF.

The rearrangement uses TRBV29-1 and TRBJ1-2, with a tentative D call TRBD1 (5 bases). This CDR3 has 15 residues. The V end was cut by 0 bases, the J end by 4 bases, with 15 bases between. Germline V gene data show CDR1 as SQVTM and CDR2 as ANQGSEA. The CDR3 reads CSVEDSRVGLYGYTF. CDR3 DNA sequence: TGCAGCGTTGAAGATAGCAGGGTGGGGCTCTATGGCTACACCTTC.